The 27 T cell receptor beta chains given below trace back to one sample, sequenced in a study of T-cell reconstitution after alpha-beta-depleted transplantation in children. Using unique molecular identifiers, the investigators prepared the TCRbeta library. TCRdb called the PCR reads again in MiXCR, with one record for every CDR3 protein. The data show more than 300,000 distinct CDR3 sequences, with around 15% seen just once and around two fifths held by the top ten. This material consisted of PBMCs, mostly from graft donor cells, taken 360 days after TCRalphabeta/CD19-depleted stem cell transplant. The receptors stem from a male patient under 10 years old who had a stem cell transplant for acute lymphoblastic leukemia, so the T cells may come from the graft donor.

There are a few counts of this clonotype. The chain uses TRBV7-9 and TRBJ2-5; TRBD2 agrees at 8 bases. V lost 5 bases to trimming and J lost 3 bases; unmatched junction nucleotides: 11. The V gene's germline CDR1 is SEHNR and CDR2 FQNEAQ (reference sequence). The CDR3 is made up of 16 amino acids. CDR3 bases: TGTGCCAGCAGCAAGGGGAGCGGGAGTAGGGAAGAGACCCAGTACTTC. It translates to CASSKGSGSREETQYF. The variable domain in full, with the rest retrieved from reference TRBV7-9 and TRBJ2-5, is DTGVSQNPRHKITKRGQNVTFRCDPISEHNRLYWYRQTLGQGPEFLTYFQNEAQLEKSRLLSDRFSAERPKGSFSTLEIQRTEQGDSAMYLCASSKGSGSREETQYFGPGTRLLVL.

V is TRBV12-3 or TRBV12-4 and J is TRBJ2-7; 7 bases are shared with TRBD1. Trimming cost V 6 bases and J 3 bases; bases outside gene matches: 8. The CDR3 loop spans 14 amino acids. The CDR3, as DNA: TGTGCCAGCAGCCCCCACAGGGGAATCTACGAGCAGTACTTC. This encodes CASSPHRGIYEQYF.

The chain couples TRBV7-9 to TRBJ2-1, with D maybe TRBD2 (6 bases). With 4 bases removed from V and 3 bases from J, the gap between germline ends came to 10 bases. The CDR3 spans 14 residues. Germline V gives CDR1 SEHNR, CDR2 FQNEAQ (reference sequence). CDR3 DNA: TGTGCCAGCAGCTCTAGCGATAGCTACAATGAGCAGTTCTTC. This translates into CASSSSDSYNEQFF.

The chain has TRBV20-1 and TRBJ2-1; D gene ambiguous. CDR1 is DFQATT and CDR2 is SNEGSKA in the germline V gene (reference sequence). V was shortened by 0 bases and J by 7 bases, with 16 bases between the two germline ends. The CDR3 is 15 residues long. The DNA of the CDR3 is TGCAGTGCTAGAGACGGATTCGCAGCCTTTAATGAGCAGTTCTTC. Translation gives CSARDGFAAFNEQFF.

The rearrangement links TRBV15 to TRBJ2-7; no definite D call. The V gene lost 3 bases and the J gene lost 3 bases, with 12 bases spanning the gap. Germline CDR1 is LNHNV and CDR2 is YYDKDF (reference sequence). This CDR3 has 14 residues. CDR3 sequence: CATSSGLKLYEQYF. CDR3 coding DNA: TGTGCCACCAGCAGCGGGCTTAAGCTCTACGAGCAGTACTTC.

CDR3 DNA: TGTGCCAGCAGCCCTTCACTATCAGATACGCAGTATTTT. Translated, it gives CASSPSLSDTQYF. The chain joins TRBV7-9 to TRBJ2-3; no firm D call. Trimming cost V 5 bases and J 4 bases, with 10 bases left between them. CDR1 SEHNR and CDR2 FQNEAQ come from the germline V gene (reference sequence). The CDR3 runs 13 residues.

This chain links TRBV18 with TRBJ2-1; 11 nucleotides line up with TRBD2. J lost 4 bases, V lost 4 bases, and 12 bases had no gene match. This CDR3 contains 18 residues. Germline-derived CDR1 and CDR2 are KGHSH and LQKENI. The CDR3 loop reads CASSRRLAGSANYNEQFF. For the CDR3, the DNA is TGTGCCAGCTCACGGCGACTAGCGGGATCGGCCAATTACAATGAGCAGTTCTTC.

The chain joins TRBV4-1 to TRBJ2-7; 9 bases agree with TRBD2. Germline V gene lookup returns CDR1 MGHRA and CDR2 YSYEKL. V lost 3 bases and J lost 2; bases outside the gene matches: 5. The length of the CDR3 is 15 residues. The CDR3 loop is CASSHSGSAPYEQYF. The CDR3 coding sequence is TGCGCCAGCAGCCATAGCGGGAGCGCCCCCTACGAGCAGTACTTC.

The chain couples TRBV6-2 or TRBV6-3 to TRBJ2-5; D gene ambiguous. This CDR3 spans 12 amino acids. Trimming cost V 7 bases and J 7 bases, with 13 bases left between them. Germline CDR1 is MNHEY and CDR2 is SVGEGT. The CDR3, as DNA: TGTGCCAGCACGTCTCTTGAAGGGACCCAGTACTTC. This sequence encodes CASTSLEGTQYF.

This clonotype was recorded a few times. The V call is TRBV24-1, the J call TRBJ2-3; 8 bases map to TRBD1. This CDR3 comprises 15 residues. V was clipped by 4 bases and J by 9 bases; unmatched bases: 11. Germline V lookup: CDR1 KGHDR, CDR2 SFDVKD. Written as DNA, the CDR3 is TGTGCCACCAGTGAATCGCAGGGGGCAGGAGACACGCAGTATTTT. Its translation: CATSESQGAGDTQYF.

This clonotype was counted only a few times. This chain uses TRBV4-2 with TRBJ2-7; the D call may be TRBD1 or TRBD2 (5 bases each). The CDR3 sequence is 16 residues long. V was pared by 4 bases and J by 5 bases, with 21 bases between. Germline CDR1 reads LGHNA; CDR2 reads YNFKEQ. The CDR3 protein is CASSLAGSSGSNEQYF. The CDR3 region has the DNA TGTGCCAGCAGCCTTGCCGGCTCGTCAGGGAGCAACGAGCAGTACTTC.

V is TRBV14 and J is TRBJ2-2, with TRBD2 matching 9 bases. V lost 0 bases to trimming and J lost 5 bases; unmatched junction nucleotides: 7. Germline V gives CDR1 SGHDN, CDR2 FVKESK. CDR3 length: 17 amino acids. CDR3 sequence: CASSQDRLAAVTGELFF. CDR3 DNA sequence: TGTGCCAGCAGCCAAGACCGACTAGCGGCAGTAACCGGGGAGCTGTTTTTT.

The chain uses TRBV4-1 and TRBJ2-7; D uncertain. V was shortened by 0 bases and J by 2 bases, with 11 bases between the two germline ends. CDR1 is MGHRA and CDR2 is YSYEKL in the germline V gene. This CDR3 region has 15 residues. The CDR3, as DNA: TGCGCCAGCAGCCAAGAAGTAGCTGGGGCCTACGAGCAGTACTTC. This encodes CASSQEVAGAYEQYF.

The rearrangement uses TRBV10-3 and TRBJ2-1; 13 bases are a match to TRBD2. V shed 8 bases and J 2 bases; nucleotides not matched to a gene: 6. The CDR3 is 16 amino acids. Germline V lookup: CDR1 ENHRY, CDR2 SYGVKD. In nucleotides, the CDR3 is TGTGCCATCCAGGGGACTAGCGGGGATACCTACAATGAGCAGTTCTTC. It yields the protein CAIQGTSGDTYNEQFF.

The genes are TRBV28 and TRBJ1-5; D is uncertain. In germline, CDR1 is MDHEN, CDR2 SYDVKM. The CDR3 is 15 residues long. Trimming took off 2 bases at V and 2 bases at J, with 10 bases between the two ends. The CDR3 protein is CASSLQQIGNQPQHF. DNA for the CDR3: TGTGCCAGCAGTTTACAACAGATTGGCAATCAGCCCCAGCATTTT.

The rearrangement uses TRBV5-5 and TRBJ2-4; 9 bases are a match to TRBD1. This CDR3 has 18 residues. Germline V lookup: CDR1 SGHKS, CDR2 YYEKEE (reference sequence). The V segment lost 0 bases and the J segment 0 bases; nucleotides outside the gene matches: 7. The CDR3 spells CASSLDRGQALAKNIQYF. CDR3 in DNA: TGTGCCAGCAGCTTGGACAGGGGGCAGGCCCTAGCCAAAAACATTCAGTACTTC.

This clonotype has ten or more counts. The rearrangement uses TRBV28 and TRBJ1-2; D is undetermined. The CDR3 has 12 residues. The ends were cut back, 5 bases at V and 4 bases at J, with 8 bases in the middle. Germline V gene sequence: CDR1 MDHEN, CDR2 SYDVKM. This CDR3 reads CASSTLTYGYTF. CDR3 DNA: TGTGCCAGCAGTACCCTCACCTATGGCTACACCTTC.

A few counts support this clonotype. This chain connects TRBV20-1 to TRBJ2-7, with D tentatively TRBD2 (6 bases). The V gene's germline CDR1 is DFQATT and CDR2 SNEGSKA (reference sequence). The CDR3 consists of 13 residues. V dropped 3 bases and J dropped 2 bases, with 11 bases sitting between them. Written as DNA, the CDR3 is TGCAGTGCTAGTCGCGGGGATCCCTACGAGCAGTACTTC. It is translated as CSASRGDPYEQYF.

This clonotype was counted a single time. The CDR3 region has the DNA TGCGCCAGCAGCCAAGGGCGGGGAGGGGCCCTCACAGATACGCAGTATTTT. Its translation is CASSQGRGGALTDTQYF. The chain recombines TRBV4-1 with TRBJ2-3, with 7 bases identical to TRBD2. This CDR3 contains 17 residues. Trimming at V came to 1 base and at J to 2 bases, leaving 9 bases not matched to a gene. The germline gives CDR1 MGHRA, CDR2 YSYEKL.

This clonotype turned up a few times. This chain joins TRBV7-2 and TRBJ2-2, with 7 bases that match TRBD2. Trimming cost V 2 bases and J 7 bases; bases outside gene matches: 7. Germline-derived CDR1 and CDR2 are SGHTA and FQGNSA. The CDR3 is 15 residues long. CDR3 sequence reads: CASSLRRGGFGELFF. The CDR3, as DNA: TGTGCCAGCAGCTTAAGGAGGGGAGGGTTCGGGGAGCTGTTTTTT.

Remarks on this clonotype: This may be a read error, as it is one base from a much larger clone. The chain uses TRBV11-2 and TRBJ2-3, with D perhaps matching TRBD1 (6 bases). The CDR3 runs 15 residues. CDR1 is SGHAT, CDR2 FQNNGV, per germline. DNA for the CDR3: TGTGCCAGCAGCCCAGGGGTAGCCGACACAGATACGCTGTATTTT. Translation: CASSPGVADTDTLYF.

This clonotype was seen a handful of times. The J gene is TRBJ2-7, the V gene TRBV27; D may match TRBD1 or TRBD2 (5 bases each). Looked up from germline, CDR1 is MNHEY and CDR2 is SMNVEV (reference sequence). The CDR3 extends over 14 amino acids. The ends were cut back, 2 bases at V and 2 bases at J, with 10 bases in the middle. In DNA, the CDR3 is TGTGCCAGCAGTTTAGGGGGAGTTCCCTACGAGCAGTACTTC. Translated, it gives CASSLGGVPYEQYF.

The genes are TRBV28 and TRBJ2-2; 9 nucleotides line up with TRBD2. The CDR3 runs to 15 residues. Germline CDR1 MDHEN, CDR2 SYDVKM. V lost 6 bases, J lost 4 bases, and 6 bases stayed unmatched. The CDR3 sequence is CASSGGTSLTGELFF. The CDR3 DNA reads TGTGCCAGCAGCGGGGGGACTAGCCTCACCGGGGAGCTGTTTTTT. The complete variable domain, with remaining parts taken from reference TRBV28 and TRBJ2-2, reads DVKVTQSSRYLVKRTGEKVFLECVQDMDHENMFWYRQDPGLGLRLIYFSYDVKMKEKGDIPEGYSVSREKKERFSLILESASTNQTSMYLCASSGGTSLTGELFFGEGSRLTVL.

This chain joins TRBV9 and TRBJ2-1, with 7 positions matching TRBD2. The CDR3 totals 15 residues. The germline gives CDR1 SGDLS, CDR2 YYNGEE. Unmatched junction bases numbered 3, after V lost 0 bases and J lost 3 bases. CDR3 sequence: CASSVGWEGYNEQFF. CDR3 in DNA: TGTGCCAGCAGCGTAGGGTGGGAGGGCTACAATGAGCAGTTCTTC. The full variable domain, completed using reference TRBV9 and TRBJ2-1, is DSGVTQTPKHLITATGQRVTLRCSPRSGDLSVYWYQQSLDQGLQFLIQYYNGEERAKGNILERFSAQQFPDLHSELNLSSLELGDSALYFCASSVGWEGYNEQFFGPGTRLTVL.

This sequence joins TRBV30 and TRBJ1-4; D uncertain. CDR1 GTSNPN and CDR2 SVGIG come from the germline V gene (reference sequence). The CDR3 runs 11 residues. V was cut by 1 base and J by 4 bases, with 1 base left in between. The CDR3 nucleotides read TGTGCCTGGAGTGATAATGAAAAACTGTTTTTT. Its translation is CAWSDNEKLFF.

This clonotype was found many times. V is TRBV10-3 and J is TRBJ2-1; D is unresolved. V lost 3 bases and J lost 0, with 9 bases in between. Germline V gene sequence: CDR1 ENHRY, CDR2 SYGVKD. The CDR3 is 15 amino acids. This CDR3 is CAISESSGSYNEQFF. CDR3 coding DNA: TGTGCCATCAGTGAAAGTTCGGGCTCCTACAATGAGCAGTTCTTC.

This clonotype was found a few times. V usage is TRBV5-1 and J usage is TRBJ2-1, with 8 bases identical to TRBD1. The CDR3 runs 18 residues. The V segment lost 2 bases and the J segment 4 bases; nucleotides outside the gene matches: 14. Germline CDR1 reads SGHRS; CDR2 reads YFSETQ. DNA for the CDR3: TGCGCCAGCAGCTTATTCCCTCGGGACAGGTCTATATACAATGAGCAGTTCTTC. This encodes CASSLFPRDRSIYNEQFF.